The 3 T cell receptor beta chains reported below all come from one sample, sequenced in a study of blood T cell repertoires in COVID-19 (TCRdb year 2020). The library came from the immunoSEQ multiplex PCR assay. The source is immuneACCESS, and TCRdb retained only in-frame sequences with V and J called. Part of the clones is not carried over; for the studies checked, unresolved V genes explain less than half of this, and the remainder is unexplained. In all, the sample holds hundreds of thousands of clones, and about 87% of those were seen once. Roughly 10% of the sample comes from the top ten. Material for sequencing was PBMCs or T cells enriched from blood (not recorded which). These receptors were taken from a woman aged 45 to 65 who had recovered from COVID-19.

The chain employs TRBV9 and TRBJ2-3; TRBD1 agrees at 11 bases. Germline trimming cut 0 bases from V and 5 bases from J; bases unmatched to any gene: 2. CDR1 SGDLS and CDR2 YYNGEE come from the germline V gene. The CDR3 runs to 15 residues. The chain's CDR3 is CASSVGGQGGDTQYF. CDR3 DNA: TGTGCCAGCAGCGTAGGGGGACAGGGGGGAGATACGCAGTATTTT.

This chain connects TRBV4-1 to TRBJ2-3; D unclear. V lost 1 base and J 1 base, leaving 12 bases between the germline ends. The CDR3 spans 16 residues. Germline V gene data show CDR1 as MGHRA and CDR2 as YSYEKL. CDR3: CASSQGLGSGTDTQYF. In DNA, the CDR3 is TGCGCCAGCAGCCAAGGACTCGGGTCGGGCACAGATACGCAGTATTTT.

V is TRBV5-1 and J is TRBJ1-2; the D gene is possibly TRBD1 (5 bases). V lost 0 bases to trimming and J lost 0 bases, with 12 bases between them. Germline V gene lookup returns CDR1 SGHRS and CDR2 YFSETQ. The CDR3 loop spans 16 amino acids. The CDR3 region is CASSLGQTVANYGYTF. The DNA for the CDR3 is TGCGCCAGCAGCTTGGGGCAGACAGTCGCTAACTATGGCTACACCTTC.